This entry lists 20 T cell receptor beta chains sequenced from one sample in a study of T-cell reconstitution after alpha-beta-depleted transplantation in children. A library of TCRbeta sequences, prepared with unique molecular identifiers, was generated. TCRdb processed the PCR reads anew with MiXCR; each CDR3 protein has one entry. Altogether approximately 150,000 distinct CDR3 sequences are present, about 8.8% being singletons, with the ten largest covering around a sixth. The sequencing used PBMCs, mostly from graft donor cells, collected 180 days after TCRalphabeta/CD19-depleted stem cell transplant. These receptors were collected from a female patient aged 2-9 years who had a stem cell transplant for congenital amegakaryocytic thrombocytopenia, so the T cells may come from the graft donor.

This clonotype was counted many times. The CDR3 DNA reads as TGCGCCAGCAGCCGGACGAGCGGGGGCTACGAGCAGTACTTC. Translated: CASSRTSGGYEQYF. This chain joins TRBV5-1 and TRBJ2-7; TRBD2 matches 8 bases. V dropped 4 bases and J dropped 3; count of bases not matched to a gene: 6. Germline CDR1 reads SGHRS; CDR2 reads YFSETQ. This CDR3 has 14 residues.

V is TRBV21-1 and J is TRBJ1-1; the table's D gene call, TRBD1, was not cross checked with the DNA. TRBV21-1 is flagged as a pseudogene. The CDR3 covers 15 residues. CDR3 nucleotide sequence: TGTGCCAGCAGCATGCAAAACAGGGAGTACACTGAAGCTTTCTTT. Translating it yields CASSMQNREYTEAFF.

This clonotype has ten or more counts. The CDR3: CASSSTAPLADNEQFF. CDR3 bases: TGTGCCAGCAGCTCCACGGCGCCACTAGCGGACAATGAGCAGTTCTTC. The chain is built from TRBV7-6 and TRBJ2-1; 8 bases line up with TRBD2. CDR3 length: 16 amino acids. V trimming: 4 bases; J trimming: 5 bases; junction bases outside the gene matches: 10. CDR1 and CDR2 from the germline V gene are SGHVS and FNYEAQ.

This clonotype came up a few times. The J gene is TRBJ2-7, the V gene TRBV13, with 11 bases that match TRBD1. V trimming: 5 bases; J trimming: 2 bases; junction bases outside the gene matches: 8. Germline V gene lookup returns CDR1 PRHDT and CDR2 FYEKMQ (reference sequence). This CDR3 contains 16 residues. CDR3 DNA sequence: TGTGCCAGCAGCAGGACAGGGGGCGTTTCCCCCTACGAGCAGTACTTC. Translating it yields CASSRTGGVSPYEQYF.

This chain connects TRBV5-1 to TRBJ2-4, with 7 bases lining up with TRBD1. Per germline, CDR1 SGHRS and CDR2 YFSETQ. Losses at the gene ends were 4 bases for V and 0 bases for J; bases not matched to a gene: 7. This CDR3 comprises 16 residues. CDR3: CASSEDRDRAKNIQYF. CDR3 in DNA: TGCGCCAGCAGCGAAGACAGGGACAGAGCCAAAAACATTCAGTACTTC. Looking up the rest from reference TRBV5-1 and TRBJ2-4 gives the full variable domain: KAGVTQTPRYLIKTRGQQVTLSCSPISGHRSVSWYQQTPGQGLQFLFEYFSETQRNKGNFPGRFSGRQFSNSRSEMNVSTLELGDSALYLCASSEDRDRAKNIQYFGAGTRLSVL.

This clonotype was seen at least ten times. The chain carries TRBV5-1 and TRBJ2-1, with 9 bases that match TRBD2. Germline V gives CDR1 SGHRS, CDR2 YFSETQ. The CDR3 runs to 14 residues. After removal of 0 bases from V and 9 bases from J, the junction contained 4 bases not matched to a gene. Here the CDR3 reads CASSLDGLAFEQFF. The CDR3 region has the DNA TGCGCCAGCAGCTTGGACGGACTAGCGTTTGAGCAGTTCTTC.

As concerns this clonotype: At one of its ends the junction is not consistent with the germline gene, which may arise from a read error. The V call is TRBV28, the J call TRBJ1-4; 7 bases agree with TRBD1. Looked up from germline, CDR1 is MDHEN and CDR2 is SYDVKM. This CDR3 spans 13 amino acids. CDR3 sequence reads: CASSLLKTGVGVF. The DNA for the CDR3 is TGTGCCAGCAGTTTATTAAAAACAGGGGTAGGGGTTTTT.

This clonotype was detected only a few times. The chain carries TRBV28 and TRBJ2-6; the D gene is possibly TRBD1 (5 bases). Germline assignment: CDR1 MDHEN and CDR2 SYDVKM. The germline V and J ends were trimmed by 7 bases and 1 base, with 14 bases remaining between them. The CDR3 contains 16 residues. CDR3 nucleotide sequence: TGTGCCAGCAAGGAGTTTCAGGGATCTGGGGCCAACGTCCTGACTTTC. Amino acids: CASKEFQGSGANVLTF.

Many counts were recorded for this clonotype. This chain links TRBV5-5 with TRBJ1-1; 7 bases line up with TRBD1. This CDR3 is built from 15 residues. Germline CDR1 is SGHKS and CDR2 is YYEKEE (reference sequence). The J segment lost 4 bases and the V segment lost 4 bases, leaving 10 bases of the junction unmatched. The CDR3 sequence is CASSRDDRDRTEAFF. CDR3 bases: TGTGCCAGCAGCCGGGATGACAGGGATCGCACTGAAGCTTTCTTT.

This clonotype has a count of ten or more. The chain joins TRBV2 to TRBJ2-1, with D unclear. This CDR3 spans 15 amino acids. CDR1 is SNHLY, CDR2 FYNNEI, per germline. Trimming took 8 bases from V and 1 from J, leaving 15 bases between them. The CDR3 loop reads CASQLERASYNEQFF. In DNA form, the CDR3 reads TGTGCCAGCCAACTTGAGCGAGCATCCTACAATGAGCAGTTCTTC.

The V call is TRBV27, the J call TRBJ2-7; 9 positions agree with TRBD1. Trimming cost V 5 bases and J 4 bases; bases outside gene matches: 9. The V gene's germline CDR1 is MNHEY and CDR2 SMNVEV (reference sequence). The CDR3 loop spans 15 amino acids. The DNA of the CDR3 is TGTGCCAGCAGTCGGGGACAGGGAACGTTTTACGAGCAGTACTTC. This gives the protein CASSRGQGTFYEQYF.

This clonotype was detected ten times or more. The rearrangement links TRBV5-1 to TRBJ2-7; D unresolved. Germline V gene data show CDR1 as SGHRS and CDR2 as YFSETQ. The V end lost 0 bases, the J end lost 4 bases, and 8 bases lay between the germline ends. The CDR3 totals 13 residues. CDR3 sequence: CASSLDARYEQYF. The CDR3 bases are TGCGCCAGCAGCTTGGACGCCAGGTACGAGCAGTACTTC.

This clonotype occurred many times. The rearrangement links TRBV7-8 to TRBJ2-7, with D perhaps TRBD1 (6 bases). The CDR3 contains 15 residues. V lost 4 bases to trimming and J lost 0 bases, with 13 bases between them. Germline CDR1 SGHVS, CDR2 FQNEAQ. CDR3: CASSSRGDNSYEQYF. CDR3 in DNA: TGTGCCAGCAGCTCCCGTGGGGACAACTCCTACGAGCAGTACTTC.

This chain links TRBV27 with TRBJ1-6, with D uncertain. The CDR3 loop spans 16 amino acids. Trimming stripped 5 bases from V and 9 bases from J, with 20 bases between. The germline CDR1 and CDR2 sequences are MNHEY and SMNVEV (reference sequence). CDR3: CASSHLYGPSSSPLHF. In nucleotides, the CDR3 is TGTGCCAGCAGTCATCTCTACGGGCCTTCGTCTTCACCCCTCCACTTT.

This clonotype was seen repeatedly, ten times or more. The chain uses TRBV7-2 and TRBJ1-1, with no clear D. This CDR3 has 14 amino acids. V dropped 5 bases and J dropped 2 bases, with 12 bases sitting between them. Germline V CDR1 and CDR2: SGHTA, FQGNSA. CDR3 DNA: TGTGCCAGCAGCCTCGGGTCGTTTAACACTGAAGCTTTCTTT. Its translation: CASSLGSFNTEAFF. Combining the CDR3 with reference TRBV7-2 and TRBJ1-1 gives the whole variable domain GAGVSQSPSNKVTEKGKDVELRCDPISGHTALYWYRQSLGQGLEFLIYFQGNSAPDKSGLPSDRFSAERTGGSVSTLTIQRTQQEDSAVYLCASSLGSFNTEAFFGQGTRLTVV.

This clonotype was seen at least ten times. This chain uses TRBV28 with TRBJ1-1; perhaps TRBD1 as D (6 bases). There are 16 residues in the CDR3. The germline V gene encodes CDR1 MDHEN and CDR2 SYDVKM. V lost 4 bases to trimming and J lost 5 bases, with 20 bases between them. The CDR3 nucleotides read TGTGCCAGCAGTTCACTCACACAGGGTCGGTGGACTGAAGCTTTCTTT. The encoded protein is CASSSLTQGRWTEAFF.

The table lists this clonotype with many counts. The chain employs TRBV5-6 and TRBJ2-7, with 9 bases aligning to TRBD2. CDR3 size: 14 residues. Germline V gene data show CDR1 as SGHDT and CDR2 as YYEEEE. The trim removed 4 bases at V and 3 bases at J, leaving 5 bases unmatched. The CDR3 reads CASSIEAGGYEQYF. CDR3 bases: TGTGCCAGCAGCATCGAAGCGGGAGGCTACGAGCAGTACTTC.

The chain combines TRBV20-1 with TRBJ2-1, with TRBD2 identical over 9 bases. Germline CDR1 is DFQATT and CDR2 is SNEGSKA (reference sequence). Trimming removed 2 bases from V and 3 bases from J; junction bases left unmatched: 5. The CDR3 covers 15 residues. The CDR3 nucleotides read TGCAGTGCTAGACCGTTAGCGGGAGTCTACAATGAGCAGTTCTTC. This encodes CSARPLAGVYNEQFF.

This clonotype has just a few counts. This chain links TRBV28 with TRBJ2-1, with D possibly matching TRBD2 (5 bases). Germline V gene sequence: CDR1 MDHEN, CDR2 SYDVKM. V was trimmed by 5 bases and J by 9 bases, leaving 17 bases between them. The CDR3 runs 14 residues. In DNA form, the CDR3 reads TGTGCCAGCAGTCGGCCCAATGGCGAGGGTGAGCAGTTCTTC. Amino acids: CASSRPNGEGEQFF. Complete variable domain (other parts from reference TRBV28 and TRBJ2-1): DVKVTQSSRYLVKRTGEKVFLECVQDMDHENMFWYRQDPGLGLRLIYFSYDVKMKEKGDIPEGYSVSREKKERFSLILESASTNQTSMYLCASSRPNGEGEQFFGPGTRLTVL.

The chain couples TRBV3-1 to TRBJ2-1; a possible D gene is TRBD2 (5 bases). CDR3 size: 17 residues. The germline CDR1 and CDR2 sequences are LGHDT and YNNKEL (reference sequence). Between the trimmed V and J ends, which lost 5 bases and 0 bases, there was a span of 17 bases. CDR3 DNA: TGTGCCAGCAGCATCCGAAGCGGACTGAGCTCCTACAATGAGCAGTTCTTC. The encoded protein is CASSIRSGLSSYNEQFF.